Detailed here is one T cell receptor beta chain. What it recognizes is unknown. In germline, CDR1 is SNHLY, CDR2 FYNNEI. This CDR3 is built from 14 residues. With 6 bases clipped from V and 1 base from J, the junction kept 3 bases outside the gene matches. The PCR made use of 60 Vbeta and 13 Jbeta primers. Profiled with immunoSEQ multiplex PCR; TCRdb holds only in-frame clones, not every one. Altogether more than 110,000 clones are present, over 70% being singletons, with the ten largest covering under 7.5%. These data belong to a study of cytomegalovirus exposure and HLA in healthy donors. General observations from the study: Reported results showed that the classifier diagnosed cytomegalovirus status with high specificity and sensitivity. Later genetic work tied a missense DCLRE1C variant to beta-chain V and J trimming.

The gene calls are TRBV2 and TRBJ1-2; 9 positions match TRBD1. Sequenced sample: PBMCs. The receptor comes from a middle-aged man in good health and CMV-seropositive. The CDR3 is CASRKDRGNYGYTF. CDR3 coding DNA: TGTGCCAGCAGGAAGGACAGGGGTAACTATGGCTACACCTTC. Combining the CDR3 with reference TRBV2 and TRBJ1-2 gives the whole variable domain EPEVTQTPSHQVTQMGQEVILRCVPISNHLYFYWYRQILGQKVEFLVSFYNNEISEKSEIFDDQFSVERPDGSNFTLKIRSTKLEDSAMYFCASRKDRGNYGYTFGSGTRLTVV.